These 26 T cell receptor beta chains were all obtained from the same sample, sequenced in a study of neurological immune-mediated disorders. MiXCR, applied by TCRdb to the 5' RACE reads, yields one record per CDR3 protein. Of more than 25,000 distinct CDR3 sequences detected, 4% appear once; the ten largest clones hold around 27%. Material: CD4+ T cells from blood. These receptors were obtained from a woman in her thirties or forties in good health.

This clonotype was observed at least ten times. This chain connects TRBV15 to TRBJ2-2; tentatively, D is TRBD1 (6 bases). The V and J ends lost 4 bases and 8 bases respectively, with 11 bases between them. This CDR3 is 13 amino acids long. CDR1 is LNHNV and CDR2 is YYDKDF in the germline V gene (reference sequence). The CDR3, as DNA: TGTGCCACCAGCATAGTCAGGGGTGGGGAGCTGTTTTTT. It translates to CATSIVRGGELFF. Supplemented by reference TRBV15 and TRBJ2-2, the full variable domain reads DAMVIQNPRYQVTQFGKPVTLSCSQTLNHNVMYWYQQKSSQAPKLLFHYYDKDFNNEADTPDNFQSRRPNTSFCFLDIRSPGLGDTAMYLCATSIVRGGELFFGEGSRLTVL.

This clonotype was seen at least ten times. CDR3 residues: CSARVGLATYF. DNA of the CDR3: TGCAGTGCTAGAGTCGGACTAGCGACGTACTTC. The genes are TRBV20-1 and TRBJ2-7; 9 bases map to TRBD2. V trimming: 1 base; J trimming: 12 bases; junction bases outside the gene matches: 4. The CDR3 has 11 residues. Per the germline V gene, CDR1 is DFQATT and CDR2 is SNEGSKA (reference sequence).

This clonotype was detected ten times or more. The J gene is TRBJ1-2, the V gene TRBV7-2; unclear D gene. V was pared by 2 bases and J by 13 bases, with 17 bases between. Germline V gene data show CDR1 as SGHTA and CDR2 as FQGNSA. This CDR3 comprises 13 residues. This CDR3 reads CASSLMDSSKSTF. CDR3 sequence (DNA): TGTGCCAGCAGCTTAATGGACTCCTCGAAATCCACCTTC.

In this sample, this clonotype turned up many times. This chain uses TRBV18 with TRBJ1-1; 8 bases are shared with TRBD1. CDR1 KGHSH and CDR2 LQKENI come from the germline V gene. The length of the CDR3 is 18 residues. V shed 3 bases, J shed 1 base, and the junction held 13 bases outside the gene matches. The CDR3 bases are TGTGCCAGCTCACCTAACTTCGGCAGGGGGCCGGAGAACACTGAAGCTTTCTTT. This codes for CASSPNFGRGPENTEAFF.

This clonotype was seen repeatedly, ten times or more. The CDR3 is CASSSPHSGQETQYF. In DNA form, the CDR3 reads TGTGCCAGCAGTTCCCCCCATAGCGGCCAAGAGACCCAGTACTTC. J is TRBJ2-5 and V is TRBV27; tentatively, D is TRBD2 (6 bases). Germline V gene data show CDR1 as MNHEY and CDR2 as SMNVEV (reference sequence). The CDR3 covers 15 residues. V lost 4 bases to trimming and J lost 1 base, with 13 bases between them.

This clonotype appeared many times. The chain's CDR3 is CASSWDGQNQPQHF. The CDR3 coding sequence is TGTGCCAGCAGCTGGGACGGACAAAATCAGCCCCAGCATTTT. The chain combines TRBV5-5 with TRBJ1-5, with D perhaps matching TRBD1 (5 bases). The CDR3 is made up of 14 amino acids. V was cut by 3 bases and J by 4 bases, with 11 bases left in between. Germline CDR1 SGHKS, CDR2 YYEKEE (reference sequence).

There are many counts of this clonotype. The CDR3 spells CASRDSGKEEQYF. The DNA of the CDR3 is TGCGCCAGCAGGGACAGCGGAAAAGAAGAGCAGTACTTC. The rearrangement links TRBV5-1 to TRBJ2-7, with D possibly being TRBD1 (6 bases). The CDR3 is 13 amino acids. The germline V and J ends were trimmed by 5 bases and 7 bases, with 16 bases remaining between them. In germline, CDR1 is SGHRS, CDR2 YFSETQ.

This clonotype was seen at least ten times. The chain employs TRBV20-1 and TRBJ2-3, with D tentatively TRBD2 (7 bases). CDR1 and CDR2 from the germline V gene are DFQATT and SNEGSKA (reference sequence). Trimming took off 3 bases at V and 2 bases at J, with 12 bases between the two ends. The CDR3 sequence is 14 residues long. CDR3 loop: CSARWGGHTDTQYF. The CDR3 nucleotides are TGCAGTGCTAGGTGGGGGGGACACACAGATACGCAGTATTTT.

This clonotype was recorded at least ten times. The chain employs TRBV10-1 and TRBJ1-1; TRBD1 matches 8 bases. Germline V gene sequence: CDR1 WNHNN, CDR2 SYGVQD (reference sequence). The CDR3 covers 17 residues. Trimming at V came to 0 bases and at J to 0 bases, leaving 6 bases not matched to a gene. As DNA, the CDR3 is TGCGCCAGCAGTGAGTCTTCGGACAGGGTGATGAACACTGAAGCTTTCTTT. This sequence encodes CASSESSDRVMNTEAFF.

This clonotype was counted many times. The V and J genes are TRBV11-2 and TRBJ2-5; D is ambiguous. Trimming shortened V by 4 bases and J by 4 bases, and 13 bases separated the two germline ends. The CDR3 is 14 residues long. Germline CDR1 reads SGHAT; CDR2 reads FQNNGV. CDR3 sequence (DNA): TGTGCCAGCAGCTCCCTTGGGTTGGGAGAGACCCAGTACTTC. Its translation is CASSSLGLGETQYF.

This clonotype was detected ten times or more. The chain employs TRBV21-1 and TRBJ2-2; TRBD1 is the table's D call and was not checked against the DNA. TRBV21-1 is marked as a pseudogene. This CDR3 is built from 16 residues. For the CDR3, the DNA is TGTGCCAGCATCTGGGACAGAGTGGAGAACACCGGGGAGCTGTTTTTT. This translates into CASIWDRVENTGELFF.

This clonotype appeared many times. The genes are TRBV5-6 and TRBJ1-1; TRBD1 matches 9 bases. There are 14 residues in the CDR3. The V and J ends lost 4 bases and 5 bases, in that order; junction bases with no gene match: 6. Germline CDR1 reads SGHDT; CDR2 reads YYEEEE. The CDR3 loop reads CASSMGQGRTEAFF. The CDR3 DNA is TGTGCCAGCAGCATGGGACAGGGCAGAACTGAAGCTTTCTTT.

This clonotype was observed many times. The chain combines TRBV6-1 with TRBJ2-7; D uncertain. The CDR3 has 12 amino acids. Germline V gene data show CDR1 as MNHNS and CDR2 as SASEGT. V lost 5 bases and J 7 bases, leaving 12 bases between the germline ends. As DNA, the CDR3 is TGTGCCAGCAGTCTACCCGGGTTGGAGCAGTACTTC. Translating it yields CASSLPGLEQYF.

In this sample, this clonotype turned up many times. The rearrangement joins TRBV7-8 to TRBJ2-7, with D tentatively TRBD2 (6 bases). With 4 bases removed from V and 7 bases from J, the gap between germline ends came to 17 bases. This CDR3 spans 14 amino acids. The V gene's germline CDR1 is SGHVS and CDR2 FQNEAQ. The CDR3 nucleotides are TGTGCCAGCAGCTCCGAGGGGCAGGGAGGAGAGCAGTACTTC. Translation gives CASSSEGQGGEQYF.

This chain links TRBV7-9 with TRBJ1-1; TRBD1 agrees at 9 bases. This CDR3 is built from 16 residues. In germline, CDR1 is SEHNR, CDR2 FQNEAQ (reference sequence). V gave up 2 bases and J gave up 5 bases; unmatched junction bases: 9. Here the CDR3 reads CASSLHIQGARTEAFF. DNA of the CDR3: TGTGCCAGCAGCTTACACATACAGGGGGCAAGAACTGAAGCTTTCTTT.

This clonotype has at least ten counts. The chain carries TRBV7-9 and TRBJ2-7; D call uncertain. Germline V gives CDR1 SEHNR, CDR2 FQNEAQ (reference sequence). The ends were cut back, 5 bases at V and 6 bases at J, with 8 bases in the middle. The CDR3 runs 11 residues. CDR3 in amino acids: CASSKAGEQYF. CDR3 coding DNA: TGTGCCAGCAGCAAAGCAGGCGAGCAGTACTTC.

This clonotype was found many times. This rearrangement joins TRBV5-1 to TRBJ2-7, with 8 bases matching TRBD2. The V and J ends lost 1 base and 4 bases, in that order; junction bases with no gene match: 7. The CDR3 loop spans 15 amino acids. Germline values: CDR1 SGHRS, CDR2 YFSETQ. In DNA form, the CDR3 reads TGCGCCAGCAGCTTGACGTCGAGCGGGGGATACGAGCAGTACTTC. Protein: CASSLTSSGGYEQYF.

This clonotype was picked up many times. The gene calls are TRBV5-6 and TRBJ1-2; no firm D call. V lost 5 bases to trimming and J lost 5 bases, with 22 bases between them. CDR3 length: 16 residues. CDR1 is SGHDT, CDR2 YYEEEE, per germline. The CDR3 spells CASSTPRGRHSYGYTF. The CDR3 DNA reads as TGTGCCAGCAGTACTCCCCGAGGGCGCCACTCTTATGGCTACACCTTC. The variable domain in full, completed from reference TRBV5-6 and TRBJ1-2, reads DAGVTQSPTHLIKTRGQQVTLRCSPKSGHDTVSWYQQALGQGPQFIFQYYEEEERQRGNFPDRFSGHQFPNYSSELNVNALLLGDSALYLCASSTPRGRHSYGYTFGSGTRLTVV.

This clonotype was detected ten times or more. The gene calls are TRBV5-1 and TRBJ2-1, with TRBD2 identical over 9 bases. Unmatched junction bases numbered 5, after V lost 5 bases and J lost 5 bases. Germline V lookup: CDR1 SGHRS, CDR2 YFSETQ. CDR3 length equals 14 residues. DNA for the CDR3: TGCGCCAGCAGTAGCGGGAGACTCGACAATGAGCAGTTCTTC. It codes for CASSSGRLDNEQFF.

This clonotype was counted many times. V is TRBV5-6 and J is TRBJ2-7, with D perhaps matching TRBD1 or TRBD2 (5 bases each). Between the trimmed V and J ends, which lost 3 bases and 5 bases, there was a span of 21 bases. The germline gives CDR1 SGHDT, CDR2 YYEEEE. This CDR3 contains 16 residues. The CDR3 DNA reads TGTGCCAGCAGCTCATTAGGTCAGGGAGATTGGGACGAGCAGTACTTC. It codes for CASSSLGQGDWDEQYF. Drawing the rest from reference TRBV5-6 and TRBJ2-7, the complete variable domain is DAGVTQSPTHLIKTRGQQVTLRCSPKSGHDTVSWYQQALGQGPQFIFQYYEEEERQRGNFPDRFSGHQFPNYSSELNVNALLLGDSALYLCASSSLGQGDWDEQYFGPGTRLTVT.

This clonotype has a count of ten or more. This chain connects TRBV20-1 to TRBJ2-1, with D unresolved. CDR1 and CDR2 (germline): DFQATT, SNEGSKA (reference sequence). Trimming stripped 5 bases from V and 0 bases from J, with 17 bases between. The CDR3 extends over 16 amino acids. This CDR3 is CSAPHLRIASYNEQFF. The CDR3 nucleotides are TGCAGTGCTCCCCACCTGAGAATAGCCTCCTACAATGAGCAGTTCTTC.

The sample holds many counts of this clonotype. The rearrangement links TRBV12-3 or TRBV12-4 to TRBJ2-7, with D possibly being TRBD1 (5 bases). V was shortened by 6 bases and J by 5 bases, with 11 bases between the two germline ends. CDR3 length equals 12 residues. The CDR3 DNA follows: TGTGCCAGCAGGGGGCGCGGAAACGAGCAGTACTTC. It is translated as CASRGRGNEQYF.

In this sample, this clonotype turned up many times. This chain links TRBV28 with TRBJ2-1; weak D call: TRBD2 (6 bases). This CDR3 contains 16 residues. Trimming took 8 bases from V and 3 from J, leaving 20 bases between them. Germline loops: CDR1 MDHEN, CDR2 SYDVKM. The CDR3 region is CASQSLGVGGYNEQFF. CDR3 bases: TGTGCCAGCCAGAGTTTAGGGGTGGGGGGCTACAATGAGCAGTTCTTC. The complete variable domain, with remaining parts taken from reference TRBV28 and TRBJ2-1, reads DVKVTQSSRYLVKRTGEKVFLECVQDMDHENMFWYRQDPGLGLRLIYFSYDVKMKEKGDIPEGYSVSREKKERFSLILESASTNQTSMYLCASQSLGVGGYNEQFFGPGTRLTVL.

This clonotype was observed many times. This chain links TRBV7-2 with TRBJ1-1; D not resolved. Deletions cut 4 bases from V and 1 base from J, with 10 bases between. CDR1 and CDR2 from the germline V gene are SGHTA and FQGNSA. The CDR3 contains 14 residues. In nucleotides, the CDR3 is TGTGCCAGCAGCTCACCCGGTCCGAACACTGAAGCTTTCTTT. It specifies CASSSPGPNTEAFF.

The V and J genes are TRBV29-1 and TRBJ1-2; tentative D call: TRBD1 (5 bases). Per the germline V gene, CDR1 is SQVTM and CDR2 is ANQGSEA. The ends were cut back, 3 bases at V and 6 bases at J, with 11 bases in the middle. There are 12 residues in the CDR3. This chain's CDR3 is CSVDWGWNGYTF. The CDR3 nucleotides read TGCAGCGTTGATTGGGGGTGGAATGGCTACACCTTC. The full variable domain, in which reference TRBV29-1 and TRBJ1-2 provide the parts outside the CDR3, is SAVISQKPSRDICQRGTSLTIQCQVDSQVTMMFWYRQQPGQSLTLIATANQGSEATYESGFVIDKFPISRPNLTFSTLTVSNMSPEDSSIYLCSVDWGWNGYTFGSGTRLTVV.

This clonotype was recorded many times. The chain is built from TRBV10-3 and TRBJ1-1, with D perhaps TRBD1 (5 bases). CDR1 is ENHRY, CDR2 SYGVKD, per germline. This CDR3 spans 11 amino acids. Trimming left V 7 bases short and J 8 bases short, with 11 bases between. CDR3 protein: CAIKTVREAFF. CDR3 bases: TGTGCCATCAAGACAGTAAGAGAAGCTTTCTTT.